This paragraph covers one T cell receptor beta chain sequence. Its antigen is not identified. This CDR3 region has 13 residues. The germline gives CDR1 SGHRS, CDR2 YFSETQ. The ends were cut back, 3 bases at V and 5 bases at J, with 11 bases in the middle. Clones were sequenced by immunoSEQ multiplex PCR, and TCRdb holds only the in-frame ones, with some missing. This sample carries 83,000 or so clones, around four fifths of them seen once, and the ten largest clones take around 1.4%. The sample originates from a study of lymphopenia after photon versus proton radiotherapy. Findings of the study overall: Proton therapy kept repertoires fairly stable, unlike photons, which gained effector/memory cells. Survival link was tested only in deceased patients; proton benefit remains a possibility. After the lymphocyte nadir, photon-treated repertoires showed oligoclonal expansion, especially of CD8+ Temra cells. Larger post-nadir TCR diversity loss correlated inversely with survival in deceased patients.

This receptor was identified in a man aged 60 to 69 with pancreatic cancer. The sequences come from peripheral blood, collected from a patient treated with proton-based radiotherapy. The rearrangement uses TRBV5-1 and TRBJ1-2, with no clear D. The CDR3 sequence: CASSSGAGYGYTF. In DNA, the CDR3 is TGCGCCAGCAGCTCCGGTGCCGGGTATGGCTACACCTTC.